This T cell receptor beta chain was observed in a study of T cell changes during pregnancy in multiple sclerosis. TCRdb keeps only in-frame clones here, not all; method: immunoSEQ multiplex PCR. The sample holds fewer than 100,000 clones; 70% to 90% are singletons and the top ten take around 1.8%. The CDR3 is 13 residues long. Germline values: CDR1 SQVTM, CDR2 ANQGSEA. This chain links TRBV29-1 with TRBJ2-5, with 8 bases fitting TRBD1. The J call may be wrong; the DNA end is better matched by TRBJ2-7. The specimen comprised peripheral blood, sampled before pregnancy. This receptor was obtained from a female donor with multiple sclerosis, enrolled in a pregnancy study. The CDR3 DNA follows: TGCAGCGTCGGCACAGGGGGCTCCTACGAGCAGTACTTC. Its protein product is CSVGTGGSYEQYF.